This is a list of T cell receptor beta chains from one sample in a study of shared clonotypes between healthy human individuals. The assay was immunoSEQ multiplex PCR, and TCRdb's table has in-frame clones only and misses some. Of about 1,800,000 clones listed, roughly 95% are singletons. The sample taken for sequencing was naive CD8+ T cells sorted from blood. The receptors here all came from a man younger than 35 in good health. Each CDR3 is given with its conserved first and last residue. D genes are given only for firm matches. The listing skips clone size in some rows; elsewhere it reads once, few, many or a size class.

J gene,D gene,clone size,V gene,CDR3 protein,CDR3 DNA
TRBJ2-1,NA,NA,TRBV6-6,CASSYGYNEQFF,TGTGCCAGCAGTTATGGGTACAATGAGCAGTTCTTC
TRBJ1-4,TRBD1,NA,TRBV4-3,CASSSHRGPDEKLFF,TGCGCCAGCAGCTCGCACAGGGGTCCGGACGAAAAACTGTTTTTT
TRBJ1-1,NA,NA,TRBV27,CASSLLIGGLTEAFF,TGTGCCAGCAGTTTATTAATAGGGGGGCTGACTGAAGCTTTCTTT
TRBJ2-7,TRBD1,NA,TRBV29-1,CSVAPIAGGGYEQYF,TGCAGCGTTGCTCCCATAGCAGGGGGCGGGTACGAGCAGTACTTC
TRBJ2-2,NA,NA,TRBV2,CASSDEARGGTGELFF,TGTGCCAGCAGTGATGAGGCCAGGGGAGGCACCGGGGAGCTGTTTTTT
TRBJ1-1,TRBD1,NA,TRBV5-1,CASSLGQGLAWDTEAFF,TGCGCCAGCAGCTTGGGACAGGGCCTTGCCTGGGACACTGAAGCTTTCTTT
TRBJ2-7,NA,NA,TRBV6-1,CASSRTESYEQYF,TGTGCCAGCAGTCGGACGGAGTCCTACGAGCAGTACTTC
TRBJ2-1,NA,few,TRBV11-2,CASSLEGNEQFF,TGTGCCAGCAGCTTAGAAGGTAATGAGCAGTTCTTC
TRBJ2-7,NA,NA,TRBV28,CASSLRGRTPNPYEQYF,TGTGCCAGCAGTTTAAGGGGACGTACCCCTAATCCCTACGAGCAGTACTTC
TRBJ1-5,NA,NA,TRBV5-8,CASSPGTVYSNQPQHF,TGTGCCAGCAGCCCCGGGACGGTATATAGCAATCAGCCCCAGCATTTT
TRBJ2-7,TRBD1,once,TRBV27,CASSLISGTGPTYEQYF,TGTGCCAGCAGTCTTATCTCCGGGACAGGGCCCACCTACGAGCAGTACTTC
TRBJ2-3,TRBD2,NA,TRBV9,CASSQGLAGLTDTQYF,TGTGCCAGCAGCCAGGGACTAGCGGGACTCACAGATACGCAGTATTTT
TRBJ2-5,NA,NA,TRBV25-1,CASSEWSQETQYF,TGTGCCAGCAGTGAATGGTCCCAAGAGACCCAGTACTTC
TRBJ2-7,NA,NA,TRBV15,CATSRPGWSYEQYF,TGTGCCACCAGCAGACCAGGGTGGTCCTACGAGCAGTACTTC
TRBJ2-7,NA,NA,TRBV7-9,CASSYTSQSYEQYF,TGTGCCAGCAGCTATACTAGCCAATCCTACGAGCAGTACTTC
TRBJ2-1,NA,NA,TRBV14,CASSHRTAYNEQFF,TGTGCCAGCAGCCACAGGACAGCCTACAATGAGCAGTTCTTC
TRBJ2-3,NA,few,TRBV5-1,CASSLDPRGETDTQYF,TGCGCCAGCAGCTTGGACCCCAGGGGAGAAACAGATACGCAGTATTTT
TRBJ1-4,NA,NA,TRBV7-4,CASSLESQGHEKLFF,TGTGCCAGCAGCTTAGAAAGCCAGGGACATGAAAAACTGTTTTTT
TRBJ2-5,TRBD1,NA,TRBV7-9,CASSPPWPRDRAQETQYF,TGTGCCAGCAGCCCCCCCTGGCCTCGCGACAGGGCCCAAGAGACCCAGTACTTC
TRBJ2-1,TRBD2,NA,TRBV11-2,CASSSHTSGRADEQFF,TGTGCCAGCAGCTCCCATACTAGCGGGAGGGCCGATGAGCAGTTCTTC
TRBJ1-3,NA,NA,TRBV4-2,CASSHLPGEEGNTIYF,TGTGCCAGCAGCCACCTCCCAGGGGAGGAAGGAAACACCATATATTTT
TRBJ2-7,NA,NA,TRBV19,CASSMRPTYEQYF,TGTGCCAGTAGTATGCGTCCCACCTACGAGCAGTACTTC
TRBJ2-7,TRBD2,NA,TRBV29-1,CSVGGTSGRPSGYEQYF,TGCAGCGTTGGAGGGACTAGCGGGAGGCCTTCGGGGTACGAGCAGTACTTC
TRBJ1-2,NA,NA,TRBV2,CASSEDGNYGYTF,TGTGCCAGCAGTGAAGACGGTAACTATGGCTACACCTTC
TRBJ2-1,TRBD2,NA,TRBV29-1,CSVALAGASYNEQFF,TGCAGCGTTGCCTTAGCGGGGGCCTCCTACAATGAGCAGTTCTTC